These 13 T cell receptor beta chains were all obtained from the same sample, sequenced in a study of blood T cell repertoires in COVID-19. Repertoires were generated with immunoSEQ multiplex PCR, while TCRdb's copy carries only in-frame clones and drops some. The sample records tens of thousands of clones, 77% being singletons. Sequencing input: peripheral blood. Every receptor here comes from a man in his sixties or seventies with active or convalescent COVID-19.

The V and J genes are TRBV6-6 and TRBJ2-1; 7 bases match TRBD2. Losses at the gene ends were 5 bases for V and 0 bases for J; bases not matched to a gene: 4. CDR1 and CDR2 (germline): MNHNY, SVGAGI (reference sequence). CDR3 length: 15 amino acids. DNA for the CDR3: TGTGCCAGCAGTCCCCGCGGGGGCTCCTACAATGAGCAGTTCTTC. This codes for CASSPRGGSYNEQFF.

This chain uses TRBV27 with TRBJ1-4; TRBD1 aligns across 7 bases. V was pared by 5 bases and J by 2 bases, with 5 bases of the junction left unmatched. The CDR3 totals 15 residues. The germline V gene encodes CDR1 MNHEY and CDR2 SMNVEV (reference sequence). This CDR3 is CASSTSQGTNEKLFF. CDR3 DNA: TGTGCCAGCAGTACCTCACAGGGGACTAATGAAAAACTGTTTTTT.

The chain recombines TRBV5-1 with TRBJ1-1; weak D call: TRBD1 (5 bases). The germline CDR1 and CDR2 sequences are SGHRS and YFSETQ. V shed 0 bases and J shed 0 bases, with 15 bases lying between them. This CDR3 spans 17 amino acids. The CDR3 DNA reads TGCGCCAGCAGCTTGGAAGGGGCGGTTTACATGAACACTGAAGCTTTCTTT. Protein: CASSLEGAVYMNTEAFF.

The chain employs TRBV7-2 and TRBJ2-2; 8 bases are shared with TRBD1. This CDR3 contains 16 residues. With 5 bases clipped from V and 2 bases from J, the junction kept 7 bases outside the gene matches. The V gene's germline CDR1 is SGHTA and CDR2 FQGNSA. CDR3 nucleotide sequence: TGTGCCAGCAGCATCATGACAGGGGTAAACACCGGGGAGCTGTTTTTT. Translation: CASSIMTGVNTGELFF.

The chain carries TRBV18 and TRBJ1-4; 9 nucleotides line up with TRBD1. The ends lost 3 bases at V and 5 bases at J; junction bases unmatched: 4. Germline CDR1 KGHSH, CDR2 LQKENI. This CDR3 is built from 15 residues. The CDR3 bases are TGTGCCAGCTCACCGGCCGGGACAGGGAATGAAAAACTGTTTTTT. Protein sequence: CASSPAGTGNEKLFF.

The rearrangement uses TRBV24-1 and TRBJ2-1, with 7 bases aligning to TRBD1. V was pared by 5 bases and J by 7 bases, with 7 bases of the junction left unmatched. CDR3 length equals 14 residues. CDR1 and CDR2 from the germline V gene are KGHDR and SFDVKD. The CDR3 DNA reads TGTGCCACCAGTGCAGGGGACAGACGTAATGAGCAGTTCTTC. Translation gives CATSAGDRRNEQFF.

The gene calls are TRBV4-1 and TRBJ1-5, with a tentative D call TRBD1 (5 bases). Germline V gene sequence: CDR1 MGHRA, CDR2 YSYEKL. The V end lost 3 bases, the J end lost 4 bases, and 19 bases lay between the germline ends. The CDR3 runs 17 residues. CDR3 in amino acids: CASSHGAPRALNQPQHF. The CDR3 DNA follows: TGCGCCAGCAGCCATGGGGCCCCCAGGGCCCTAAATCAGCCCCAGCATTTT.

This chain links TRBV4-3 with TRBJ1-5; D not resolved. Germline V gene sequence: CDR1 LGHNA, CDR2 YSLEER. Trimming pared 1 base from V and 9 bases from J, leaving 10 bases between. This CDR3 spans 13 amino acids. This CDR3 reads CASSQARGRPQHF. The CDR3 coding sequence is TGCGCCAGCAGCCAAGCCCGAGGGCGGCCCCAGCATTTT.

This clone was counted once. V usage is TRBV6-5 and J usage is TRBJ1-2; TRBD1 aligns across 7 bases. V lost 5 bases to trimming and J lost 4 bases; unmatched junction nucleotides: 7. CDR3 length equals 14 residues. Germline V gene sequence: CDR1 MNHEY, CDR2 SVGAGI. The CDR3 spells CASSTGQNFYGYTF. The CDR3 bases are TGTGCCAGCAGTACGGGACAGAATTTCTATGGCTACACCTTC.

The J gene is TRBJ1-5, the V gene TRBV5-5; D ambiguous. CDR1 is SGHKS and CDR2 is YYEKEE in the germline V gene (reference sequence). With 4 bases removed from V and 5 bases from J, the gap between germline ends came to 16 bases. The CDR3 is 15 residues long. The CDR3 coding sequence is TGTGCCAGCAGCCCCAATTGGGGAGGCGATCAGCCCCAGCATTTT. It encodes CASSPNWGGDQPQHF.

J is TRBJ2-3 and V is TRBV25-1, with 7 bases that match TRBD2. Per germline, CDR1 MGHDK and CDR2 SYGVNS. CDR3 length: 16 residues. Germline trimming cut 2 bases from V and 1 base from J; bases unmatched to any gene: 6. CDR3 sequence (DNA): TGTGCCAGCAGTGAAATTTGGCTAGCGGGCACAGATACGCAGTATTTT. It yields the protein CASSEIWLAGTDTQYF.

The V gene is TRBV4-2, the J gene TRBJ2-5; 8 nucleotides agree with TRBD2. The CDR3 runs 17 residues. Germline V gene lookup returns CDR1 LGHNA and CDR2 YNFKEQ. Losses at the gene ends were 1 base for V and 4 bases for J; bases not matched to a gene: 11. The CDR3 protein is CASSQGRRAGVGETQYF. DNA of the CDR3: TGTGCCAGCAGCCAAGGGCGGAGAGCGGGAGTTGGAGAGACCCAGTACTTC.

The genes are TRBV5-1 and TRBJ2-2; possibly TRBD1 for D (5 bases). There are 16 residues in the CDR3. Trimming stripped 4 bases from V and 6 bases from J, with 19 bases between. Germline CDR1 SGHRS, CDR2 YFSETQ. The DNA for the CDR3 is TGCGCCAGCAGCCCCCAACAGGCCATGACCGCCGGGGAGCTGTTTTTT. This encodes CASSPQQAMTAGELFF.